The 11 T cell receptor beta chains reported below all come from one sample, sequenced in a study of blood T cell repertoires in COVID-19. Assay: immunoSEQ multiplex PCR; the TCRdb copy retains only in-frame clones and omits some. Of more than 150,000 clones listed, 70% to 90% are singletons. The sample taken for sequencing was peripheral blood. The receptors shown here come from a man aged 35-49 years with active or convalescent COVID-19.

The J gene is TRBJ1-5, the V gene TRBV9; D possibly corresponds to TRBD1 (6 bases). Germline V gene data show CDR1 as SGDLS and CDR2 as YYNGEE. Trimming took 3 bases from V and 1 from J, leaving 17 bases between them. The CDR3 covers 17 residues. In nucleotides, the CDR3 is TGTGCCAGCAGCGCTGGGGGACAACTTTTCAGCAATCAGCCCCAGCATTTT. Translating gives CASSAGGQLFSNQPQHF.

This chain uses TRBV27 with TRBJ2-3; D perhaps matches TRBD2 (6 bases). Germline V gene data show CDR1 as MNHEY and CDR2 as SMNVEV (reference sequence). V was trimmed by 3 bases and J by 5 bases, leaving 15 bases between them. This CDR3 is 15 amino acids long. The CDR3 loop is CASSLYGGKGDTQYF. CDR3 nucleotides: TGTGCCAGCAGTTTGTATGGGGGGAAGGGAGATACGCAGTATTTT.

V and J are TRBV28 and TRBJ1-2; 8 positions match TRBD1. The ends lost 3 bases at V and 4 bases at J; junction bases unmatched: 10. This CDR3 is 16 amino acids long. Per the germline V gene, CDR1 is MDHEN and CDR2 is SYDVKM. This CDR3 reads CASSFWGRGLIYGYTF. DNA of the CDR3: TGTGCCAGCAGTTTTTGGGGCAGGGGGCTGATCTATGGCTACACCTTC.

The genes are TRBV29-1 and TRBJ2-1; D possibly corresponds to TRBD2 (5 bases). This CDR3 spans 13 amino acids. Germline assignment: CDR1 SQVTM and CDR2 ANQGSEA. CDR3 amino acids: CGAVPPEANEQFF. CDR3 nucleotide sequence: TGCGGAGCGGTACCCCCCGAGGCCAATGAGCAGTTCTTC.

CDR3 nucleotides: TGTGCCAGCAGCTTGATGGGACTGGGCTATAATTCACCCCTCCACTTT. Translation gives CASSLMGLGYNSPLHF. This chain joins TRBV5-4 and TRBJ1-6; TRBD1 might be the D (5 bases). The V end lost 1 base, the J end lost 3 bases, and 11 bases lay between the germline ends. From germline, CDR1 is SGHNT and CDR2 YYREEE (reference sequence). The CDR3 covers 16 residues.

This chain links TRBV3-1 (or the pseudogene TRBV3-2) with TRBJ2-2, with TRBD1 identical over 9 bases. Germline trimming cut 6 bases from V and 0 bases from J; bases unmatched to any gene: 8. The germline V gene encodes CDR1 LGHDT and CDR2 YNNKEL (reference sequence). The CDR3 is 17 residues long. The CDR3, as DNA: TGTGCCAGCAGACCGACGGGACAGGGTTCGAACACCGGGGAGCTGTTTTTT. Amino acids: CASRPTGQGSNTGELFF.

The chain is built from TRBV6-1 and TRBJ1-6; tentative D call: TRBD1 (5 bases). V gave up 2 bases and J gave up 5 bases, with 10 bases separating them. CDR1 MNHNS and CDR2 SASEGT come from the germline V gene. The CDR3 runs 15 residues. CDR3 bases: TGTGCCAGCAGTGAAAGGGTCAGGGATAATTCACCCCTCCACTTT. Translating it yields CASSERVRDNSPLHF.

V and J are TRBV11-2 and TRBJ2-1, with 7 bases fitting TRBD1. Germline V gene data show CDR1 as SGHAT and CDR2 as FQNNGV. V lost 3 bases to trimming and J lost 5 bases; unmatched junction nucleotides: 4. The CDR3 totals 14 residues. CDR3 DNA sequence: TGTGCCAGCAGCTTGTGGACAGGTGACAATGAGCAGTTCTTC. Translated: CASSLWTGDNEQFF.

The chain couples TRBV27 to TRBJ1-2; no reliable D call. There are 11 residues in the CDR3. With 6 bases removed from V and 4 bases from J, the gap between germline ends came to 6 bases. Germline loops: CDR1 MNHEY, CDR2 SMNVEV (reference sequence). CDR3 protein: CASSLSYGYTF. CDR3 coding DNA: TGTGCCAGCAGCCTCTCCTATGGCTACACCTTC.

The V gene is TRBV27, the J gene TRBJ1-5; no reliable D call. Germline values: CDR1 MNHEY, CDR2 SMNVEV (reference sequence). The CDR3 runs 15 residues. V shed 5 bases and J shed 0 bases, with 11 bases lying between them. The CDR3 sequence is CASSIRQGSNQPQHF. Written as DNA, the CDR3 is TGTGCCAGCAGTATCCGACAAGGTAGCAATCAGCCCCAGCATTTT.

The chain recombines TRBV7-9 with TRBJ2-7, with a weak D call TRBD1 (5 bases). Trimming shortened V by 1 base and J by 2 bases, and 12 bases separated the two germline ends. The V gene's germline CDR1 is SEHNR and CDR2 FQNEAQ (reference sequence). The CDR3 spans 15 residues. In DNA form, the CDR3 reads TGTGCCAGCAGCTTAGAGCCAGGGATAGCCTACGAGCAGTACTTC. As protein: CASSLEPGIAYEQYF.